Here is one T cell receptor beta chain with its context. Its recognized antigen is unknown. No quality values exist for individual bases; no much larger clone is one base distant. The library was generated by the immunoSEQ multiplex PCR assay. For the multiplex PCR, a mixture combining 60 forward primers for TCR Vbeta segments and 13 reverse primers for TCR Jbeta segments was used. The CDR3 region of rearranged TCR beta genes was amplified from genomic DNA with a multiplex PCR assay. The amplified TCR beta libraries were sequenced on the Illumina HiSeq System as 87-base-pair reads. The published analysis was carried out like this. A later analysis counted about 80 million unique TCR beta chains across the 690 or so repertoires, and 10 million to 11 million of these chains were shared by at least two donors. Raw reads were error-corrected and collapsed into unique sequences by a nearest-neighbor algorithm in which closely related sequences were merged to remove PCR and sequencing errors. Alignment of CDR3 sequences to IMGT reference sequences was used to assign V, D and J gene segments. For a sequence to be retained, a match of at least six nucleotides was required to both a V gene segment and a J gene segment. A rearrangement was called productive if the CDR3 had no stop codons and remained in frame with V and J, and every other rearrangement was called non-productive. Following IMGT convention, CDR3 was defined as the stretch from the second conserved V-encoded cysteine up to the conserved J-encoded phenylalanine. In an earlier analysis of just under 600 of the donors, sequences lacking an unambiguous match to a single V gene segment were excluded. In an earlier analysis of approximately 590 of the donors, V segments were called functional above 56.7% productive rearrangements and were called segregating when the between-donor standard deviation exceeded 5%. A statistical classification framework was developed to diagnose cytomegalovirus status using the catalog of TCR beta chain sequences. V and J gene assignment, in a later analysis, came from comparing TCR nucleotide sequences with IMGT/GENE-DB human TR gene sequences. The TCRdist pipeline was used in a later analysis to assign CDR3 sequences and most-parsimonious VDJ recombination scenarios. In a later analysis, each TCR beta chain was defined by its CDR3 amino acid sequence together with its V-gene family, and reads lacking a unique V-gene family were excluded. In a later analysis, around 650 highly shared, low-generation-probability nucleotide sequences were removed to address suspected cross-contamination and a sequencing artifact. For each public chain, a later analysis derived a clonal expansion index from normalized ranks of inferred template counts within each repertoire. In a later analysis, generation probabilities were computed using a VDJ recombination model fitted to out-of-frame rearrangements, and the results were checked against IGoR. In a later analysis, TCR-TCR, TCR-HLA and TCR-CMV co-occurrence was scored with hypergeometric tests, and a repertoire-size bias correction was applied to TCR pairs. To estimate false discovery rates, a later analysis permuted the HLA or CMV assignments 20 times. In a later analysis, co-occurring TCRs were grouped using DBSCAN, with TCRdist sequence similarity added in when clustering inside HLA-allele-positive subsets. Co-occurrence clustering excluded repertoires with fewer than 30,000 or more than 120,000 public chains, plus five with anomalous nucleotide sharing. TCRdb re-hosts the immuneACCESS table, in-frame sequences only. Its copies lack some clones; in the studies checked, an unresolved V gene accounts for under half of them, and the cause for the rest is not known. The DNA was the basis for D and trimming; V, J and clone size are from that table. The sample includes about 130,000 clones, with roughly 82% observed a single time. 11% of the sample rests with the top ten.

In total, 600 or so healthy bone marrow donors made up the cohort. Cohort members were all nominally healthy when sampled, although unrecorded immune exposures were likely present. The donor tested CMV seropositive, placing the donor among the 289 seropositive members of the cohort. Each donor provided a peripheral blood sample, and peripheral blood mononuclear cells were used for TCR beta sequencing. Genomic DNA was extracted from the blood cell samples with the Qiagen DNeasy Blood Extraction Kit. These data are taken from a study of cytomegalovirus exposure and HLA in healthy donors (dated by TCRdb to the late 2010s). Turning to the overall study: According to an earlier analysis of a few hundred of the donors, 200 million or so T cells yielded over 100 million unique TCR beta sequences and about 280 Gb of sequence data. About 300 gigabases of sequencing data and 78 million or so unique TCR sequences were included in an early release covering over 600 HLA-typed donors. The genetic ancestry cluster associated with self-reported Caucasian donors included roughly 84% of the roughly 400 genotyped donors. The aim of the study was to test whether cataloging public T cell receptors could identify signatures of past pathogen exposure. The study profiled the T cell repertoires of under 850 subjects by immunosequencing and related them to cytomegalovirus serostatus. Besides the first cohort of more than 650 subjects, a separate validation cohort made up of over 100 different subjects was used. High-throughput TCR immunosequencing, statistical association of individual TCRs with disease status, and machine learning were combined to predict cytomegalovirus infection status. A later analysis re-examined previously published TCR beta repertoires from over 500 donors and added high-resolution HLA genotyping to investigate patterns of TCR occurrence. The later analysis used no new phenotypic data to find candidate immune exposures, relying instead on TCR beta sequences and their occurrence across donors. An earlier analysis of several hundred of the donors applied high-throughput TCR beta sequencing to assess whether each TCR beta V gene segment acted as functional or pseudogenic. Alongside the repertoire data, information on donor age, sex, ethnicity and CMV serostatus was compiled. In a later genetic analysis, genome-wide SNP genotypes for about three fifths of the 666 donors were used, and that subset was treated as a discovery cohort. All discovery cohort repertoires had been generated on a single sequencing platform. HLA typing covered class I and class II loci at four-digit resolution. Typing coverage differed by locus: A, B, C, DRB1 and DQB1 were typed in about 629-630 donors, DQA1 in roughly 510, DPA1 in 600 to 610, and DPB1 in roughly 450. A handful of DR-DQ haplotypes were handled as single units for association and clustering because linkage in the cohort was strong. On average, around 230,000 unique TCR beta nucleotide sequences were sequenced per donor among more than 350 genotyped donors of the cohort, with roughly 18% of those sequences being non-productive. Study-wide conclusions, independent of this receptor: In a later analysis, most CMV-associated TCR beta chains were found to appear HLA-restricted, with HLA associations seemingly driven largely by CMV exposure. A further reported finding was that TCR beta sequences accurately predicted the HLA-A and HLA-B alleles for most subjects in the first cohort. Cytomegalovirus status was reported to be diagnosed by the classifier with high specificity and sensitivity in both the original and validation cohorts. Compared with the 666-donor mean, donors in an Asian-associated ancestry cluster had fewer N-insertions in productive TCRs, according to a later genetic analysis. Linkage disequilibrium might explain the correlated functional status among segregating V segments, but an unknown experimental factor could not be ruled out. Because the 87-base-pair reads could not distinguish some IMGT-functional V segments, including TRBV6-2 and TRBV6-3, those segments were excluded. In a later analysis, HLA-associated TCR beta chains were found to be more clonally expanded and to have lower generation probabilities than equally common non-associated chains. In a later analysis, TCR association rates were found to vary across HLA loci, with the most associated TCRs seen for DRB1 alleles and the fewest for HLA-C alleles. In a later analysis, several top co-occurrence clusters were reported to appear linked to parvovirus B19, influenza, CMV and Epstein-Barr virus. Specific HLA alleles were associated with 15,000 to 20,000 TCR beta sequences at a false discovery rate of 0.05 in a later analysis. V-gene and J-gene trimming of TCR beta chains was associated with a missense DCLRE1C variant in a later genetic analysis, and the association was replicated in an independent cohort. Broadly in line with IMGT annotations, most TCR beta V segments showed up in productive rearrangements about 87% or about 30% of the time in an earlier analysis of approximately 600 of the donors. Roughly uniform sequencing depth across donors was assumed in presence/absence analyses, although this assumption may not hold. The study listed 170 or so TCR beta chains as associated with cytomegalovirus. Only TCR beta chains were sequenced in this cohort, and the absence of alpha or paired-chain data limited detectable features. In vitro tests confirmed that a few of the cytomegalovirus-associated TCR beta chains recognize cytomegalovirus antigens. Most TCR sequences were observed very rarely across donors, whereas some public TCRs were present in many individuals. When HLA alleles, especially DR and DQ, strongly co-occurred, TCR associations were difficult to assign to individual alleles. A cluster of highly shared sequence variants was judged likely to represent a technical artifact of the sequencing pipeline. It was suggested by the authors that the approach could potentially be generalized to other disease states and immunological phenotypes. CMV serostatus was the only immune exposure information available for the cohort. Because some donors lacked HLA typing at each locus, the association tests relied only on the typed subset. Because counts were too low, roughly 17 rarely observed V segments, including chromosome 9 orphons, were left out of the earlier analysis of about 620 of the donors.

Compared with germline, V lacks 0 bases and J lacks 1 base; bases without a gene match: 6. The germline V gene specifies MRHNA as CDR1 and SNTAGT as CDR2. The CDR3 sequence holds 17 residues, the cysteine and phenylalanine included. Only the CDR3 DNA stays, 51 bases, in frame from base 1. Sequencing was carried out using PBMCs. The sequence was collected from a male donor in good health and CMV-seropositive. The rearranged chain carries TRBV6-4 and TRBJ2-1; TRBD2 matches 7 bases in the middle. At the DNA level, the sequence is TGTGCCAGCAGTGACTCGAGTGTCGGGAGGTCCTACAATGAGCAGTTCTTC. Its protein is CASSDSSVGRSYNEQFF.